Listed below are T cell receptor beta chains from one sample, sequenced in a study of shared clonotypes between healthy human individuals. The table came from immunoSEQ multiplex PCR; TCRdb's copy has only in-frame clones and leaves some out. The data hold about 600,000 clones, with 95% to 98% observed a single time. Material: naive CD8+ T cells sorted from blood. The receptors originated from a man aged 25 to 40 in good health. The CDR3 runs from the conserved cysteine through the conserved F or W. D genes are given only for firm matches. The size entry is marked missing in some rows and otherwise reads once, few, many or a size class.

D: TRBD2; J: TRBJ2-5; V: TRBV7-9; size: -; DNA: TGTGCCAGCAGCTTAGGGCGAGGAGGTCTAGCGGGAATGACCCAGTACTTC; CDR3: CASSLGRGGLAGMTQYF
D: TRBD2; J: TRBJ2-7; V: TRBV15; size: once; DNA: TGTGCCACCAGCACCCCGACTAGCGGCTCCTACGAGCAGTACTTC; CDR3: CATSTPTSGSYEQYF
D: TRBD2; J: TRBJ2-7; V: TRBV27; size: -; DNA: TGTGCCAGCACCAGCGGGACTTCGGGAGAGCAGTACTTC; CDR3: CASTSGTSGEQYF
D: -; J: TRBJ2-1; V: TRBV9; size: -; DNA: TGTGCCAGCAGCGTACTATCGGGAATTGCCTCCTACAATGAGCAGTTCTTC; CDR3: CASSVLSGIASYNEQFF
D: -; J: TRBJ1-2; V: TRBV27; size: -; DNA: TGTGCCAGCAGTTTACGAGTCGGGGAACAGGGAACACTTAACTATGGCTACACCTTC; CDR3: CASSLRVGEQGTLNYGYTF
D: TRBD2; J: TRBJ2-7; V: TRBV5-1; size: -; DNA: TGCGCCAGCAGGGGGACTAGCGGGAGTGAGGCCTACGAGCAGTACTTC; CDR3: CASRGTSGSEAYEQYF
D: -; J: TRBJ2-7; V: TRBV9; size: -; DNA: TGTGCCAGCAGCGGCACTTGGAGGAAGGACGAGCAGTACTTC; CDR3: CASSGTWRKDEQYF
D: TRBD1; J: TRBJ2-5; V: TRBV11-2; size: -; DNA: TGTGCCAGCAGCTTTCCAAGGGGGACAGGCGGGCCCCAAGAGACCCAGTACTTC; CDR3: CASSFPRGTGGPQETQYF
D: -; J: TRBJ2-7; V: TRBV18; size: -; DNA: TGTGCCAGCTCACCATCCCCTGGGCGTGGGGACTACGAGCAGTACTTC; CDR3: CASSPSPGRGDYEQYF
D: TRBD1; J: TRBJ2-1; V: TRBV5-5; size: -; DNA: TGTGCCAGCAGGACCGGGACAGGCTACTACAATGAGCAGTTCTTC; CDR3: CASRTGTGYYNEQFF
D: -; J: TRBJ2-2; V: TRBV9; size: -; DNA: TGTGCCAGCAGCGTAGCGGGATTTAACACCGGGGAGCTGTTTTTT; CDR3: CASSVAGFNTGELFF
D: -; J: TRBJ2-7; V: TRBV21-1; size: once; DNA: TGTGCCAGCAGCAATGCGGGACCCAATTTCGGGCAGTACTTC; CDR3: CASSNAGPNFGQYF
D: -; J: TRBJ1-1; V: TRBV11-3; size: -; DNA: TGTGCCAGCAGCTTAGATCTTGGCACTGAAGCTTTCTTT; CDR3: CASSLDLGTEAFF
D: -; J: TRBJ1-5; V: TRBV6-1; size: once; DNA: TGTGCCAGCAGTGAATTCCGGGGCAATAGCAATCAGCCCCAGCATTTT; CDR3: CASSEFRGNSNQPQHF
D: -; J: TRBJ2-5; V: TRBV7-2; size: -; DNA: TGTGCCAGCAGCTTCAATCGCGGGAAAGAGACCCAGTACTTC; CDR3: CASSFNRGKETQYF
D: -; J: TRBJ1-1; V: TRBV11-2; size: -; DNA: TGTGCCAGCAGCTTTCACACGGATCGATCGAACACTGAAGCTTTCTTT; CDR3: CASSFHTDRSNTEAFF
D: -; J: TRBJ2-5; V: TRBV29-1; size: -; DNA: TGCAGCGTTGACGGCGGGATGGGACAAGAGACCCAGTACTTC; CDR3: CSVDGGMGQETQYF
D: -; J: TRBJ2-5; V: TRBV9; size: -; DNA: TGTGCCAGCAGCCCCTGGGGCCAAGAGACCCAGTACTTC; CDR3: CASSPWGQETQYF